These 13 T cell receptor beta chains originate from one sample sequenced in a study of shared clonotypes between healthy human individuals. This table comes from immunoSEQ multiplex PCR, and its TCRdb copy is limited to in-frame clones, with some not included. Of about 2 million clones listed, roughly 94% were seen once; the top ten hold 0.13%. Input material: naive CD4+ T cells sorted from blood. The subset: CD45RA+ positively selected. Source of these receptors: a man aged 18 to 30 in good health.

A word on this clone: One junction end disagrees with the germline gene, perhaps due to a read error. This sequence joins TRBV7-7 and TRBJ2-5; D ambiguous. CDR3 size: 13 residues. Germline V lookup: CDR1 SSHAT, CDR2 FNYEAQ (reference sequence). As DNA, the CDR3 is TGTGCTAGCAGCTTGTCTTGGCTGGAGACCCAGTACTTC. It translates to CASSLSWLETQYF.

This chain joins TRBV10-3 and TRBJ2-7; D might be TRBD2 (5 bases). Looked up from germline, CDR1 is ENHRY and CDR2 is SYGVKD. V was trimmed by 6 bases and J by 3 bases, leaving 12 bases between them. The length of the CDR3 is 13 residues. This CDR3 reads CAISTPGFYEQYF. CDR3 bases: TGTGCCATCAGCACACCGGGATTCTACGAGCAGTACTTC.

This clone was counted once. The chain joins TRBV7-2 to TRBJ2-7, with TRBD1 matching over 7 bases. CDR3 length: 12 residues. Germline CDR1 is SGHTA and CDR2 is FQGNSA. Trimming took 0 bases from V and 9 from J; bases not matched to a gene: 2. The CDR3 loop reads CASSLAGDRQYF. The CDR3 region has the DNA TGTGCCAGCAGCTTAGCGGGGGACAGGCAGTACTTC.

The chain couples TRBV6-9 to TRBJ2-7; D is possibly TRBD2 (6 bases). The CDR3 loop spans 17 amino acids. The V gene's germline CDR1 is MNHGY and CDR2 SVAAGI. Trimming left V 0 bases short and J 4 bases short, with 19 bases between. CDR3 in amino acids: CASSYSFRRDSLYEQYF. The DNA for the CDR3 is TGTGCCAGCAGTTATTCTTTTCGGCGGGATTCATTGTACGAGCAGTACTTC.

The V and J genes are TRBV29-1 and TRBJ1-1; D unresolved. V gave up 5 bases and J gave up 11 bases, with 15 bases separating them. The germline gives CDR1 SQVTM, CDR2 ANQGSEA. The CDR3 runs to 11 residues. The CDR3 sequence is CSVMIIPPAFF. The DNA of the CDR3 is TGCAGCGTTATGATTATACCTCCGGCTTTCTTT.

This chain links TRBV2 with TRBJ1-1; 7 bases are shared with TRBD1. The ends lost 7 bases at V and 3 bases at J; junction bases unmatched: 8. The CDR3 is 14 residues long. Germline CDR1 SNHLY, CDR2 FYNNEI. CDR3 in DNA: TGTGCCAGCATTCGACCAGGGGGAGACACTGAAGCTTTCTTT. Protein sequence: CASIRPGGDTEAFF.

This clone was seen once. At the DNA level, this CDR3 is encoded by other sequences in the same sample as well. This sequence joins TRBV5-1 and TRBJ2-7; 8 bases align to TRBD2. Germline V gene data show CDR1 as SGHRS and CDR2 as YFSETQ. Unmatched junction bases numbered 4, after V lost 0 bases and J lost 2 bases. The CDR3 consists of 15 residues. The CDR3 is CASSLDGGATYEQYF. CDR3 bases: TGCGCCAGCAGCTTGGACGGGGGGGCTACCTACGAGCAGTACTTC.

The chain couples TRBV15 to TRBJ1-4, with no clear D. Germline V gene sequence: CDR1 LNHNV, CDR2 YYDKDF (reference sequence). There are 17 residues in the CDR3. The ends were cut back, 0 bases at V and 7 bases at J, with 18 bases in the middle. The CDR3 sequence: CATSRDLLASEREKLFF. CDR3 DNA sequence: TGTGCCACCAGCAGAGATCTTTTAGCTTCAGAGCGTGAAAAACTGTTTTTT.

The chain links TRBV5-6 to TRBJ1-4, with D unclear. Trimming pared 0 bases from V and 10 bases from J, leaving 19 bases between. The CDR3 has 16 residues. Germline CDR1 and CDR2: SGHDT and YYEEEE. CDR3 loop: CASSLAALGPEGKLFF. The CDR3, as DNA: TGTGCCAGCAGCTTGGCCGCCCTAGGCCCGGAGGGAAAACTGTTTTTT. Full variable domain (missing parts from reference TRBV5-6 and TRBJ1-4): DAGVTQSPTHLIKTRGQQVTLRCSPKSGHDTVSWYQQALGQGPQFIFQYYEEEERQRGNFPDRFSGHQFPNYSSELNVNALLLGDSALYLCASSLAALGPEGKLFFGSGTQLSVL.

The chain joins TRBV4-2 to TRBJ2-3, with 9 positions matching TRBD1. The CDR3 is made up of 15 amino acids. J was trimmed by 0 bases and V by 5 bases; bases with no gene match: 3. Germline assignment: CDR1 LGHNA and CDR2 YNFKEQ. CDR3 sequence: CASSSQGASTDTQYF. In DNA, the CDR3 is TGTGCCAGCAGCTCACAGGGGGCGAGCACAGATACGCAGTATTTT.

The chain recombines TRBV6-5 with TRBJ2-7; TRBD2 aligns across 8 bases. After removal of 8 bases from V and 0 bases from J, the junction contained 6 bases not matched to a gene. CDR3 length equals 14 residues. CDR1 MNHEY and CDR2 SVGAGI come from the germline V gene. The CDR3 reads CASGRGARSYEQYF. DNA for the CDR3: TGTGCCAGCGGGCGGGGGGCTCGCTCCTACGAGCAGTACTTC.

This chain connects TRBV29-1 to TRBJ1-1, with a tentative D call TRBD1 (5 bases). V was clipped by 3 bases and J by 2 bases, with 10 bases between them. CDR1 is SQVTM, CDR2 ANQGSEA, per germline. The CDR3 consists of 13 residues. The CDR3 DNA reads TGCAGCGTTGAGCCGACAGTCAACACTGAAGCTTTCTTT. It yields the protein CSVEPTVNTEAFF.

The chain employs TRBV28 and TRBJ2-1; D is possibly TRBD1 (6 bases). Between the trimmed V and J ends, which lost 3 bases and 4 bases, there was a span of 13 bases. Germline CDR1 MDHEN, CDR2 SYDVKM. CDR3 length equals 15 residues. CDR3 sequence reads: CASSLHGTQYNEQFF. CDR3 nucleotides: TGTGCCAGCAGTTTGCACGGGACACAGTACAATGAGCAGTTCTTC.